This T cell receptor (beta chain) stems from a study of response to subunit inactivated influenza vaccine. One entry per CDR3 protein results from TCRdb running MiXCR on the RT-PCR reads. This sample yields 500,000 to 650,000 distinct CDR3 sequences, of which approximately 7.1% are seen a single time; 10% to 15% belongs to the top ten. A word on this clonotype: Its antigen is still unknown.

From germline, CDR1 is DFQATT and CDR2 SNEGSKA (reference sequence). The CDR3 is 14 residues long. With 3 bases removed from V and 2 bases from J, the gap between germline ends came to 10 bases. Regarding the study as a whole: Authors suggested few new T cells are recruited by each seasonal influenza vaccination.

This sequence was found in a man between 45 and 75 years old who received an inactivated influenza vaccine. The chain links TRBV20-1 to TRBJ2-2; D not resolved. Here the sequenced sample was PBMCs from blood, taken 23 months after vaccination. The CDR3 loop reads CSASFPLNTGELFF. The CDR3 DNA follows: TGCAGTGCTAGTTTTCCCCTCAACACCGGGGAGCTGTTTTTT.